This T cell receptor beta chain came from a study of blood T cell repertoires in COVID-19. Assay used: immunoSEQ multiplex PCR; TCRdb lists only in-frame clones, some missing. Found here are some 220,000 clones, roughly 80% of them singletons; the top ten hold 1.3%. CDR3 length: 10 residues. Germline assignment: CDR1 DFQATT and CDR2 SNEGSKA (reference sequence). Trimming stripped 6 bases from V and 7 bases from J, with 9 bases between. Material: PBMCs or T cells enriched from blood (not recorded which). This receptor was obtained from a woman between 35 and 50 years old with acute COVID-19. The genes are TRBV20-1 and TRBJ1-1; D not resolved. CDR3 in amino acids: CSASTGEAFF. CDR3 DNA: TGCAGTGCATCGACGGGTGAAGCTTTCTTT.